These 9 T cell receptor beta chains originate from one sample sequenced in a study of blood T cell repertoires in COVID-19. Libraries were prepared by immunoSEQ multiplex PCR; TCRdb keeps only in-frame clonotypes and omits some of them. The table has about 86,000 clones, 85% to 90% seen once. Source material: PBMCs or T cells enriched from blood (not recorded which). These receptor sequences come from a woman in her forties or fifties with acute COVID-19.

The V gene is TRBV3-1 (or the pseudogene TRBV3-2), the J gene TRBJ2-7, with 9 bases aligning to TRBD1. Trimming at V came to 9 bases and at J to 3 bases, leaving 6 bases not matched to a gene. Germline CDR1 and CDR2: LGHDT and YNNKEL (reference sequence). This CDR3 is 13 amino acids long. The CDR3 DNA follows: TGTGCCAGTGGTGGGACAGGGAACTACGAGCAGTACTTC. This sequence encodes CASGGTGNYEQYF.

The rearrangement uses TRBV18 and TRBJ1-5, with 7 bases identical to TRBD1. V shed 3 bases, J shed 2 bases, and the junction held 4 bases outside the gene matches. This CDR3 is 15 amino acids long. Germline CDR1 is KGHSH and CDR2 is LQKENI. CDR3 DNA sequence: TGTGCCAGCTCACCTTCGCAGGGGGGCAATCAGCCCCAGCATTTT. It is translated as CASSPSQGGNQPQHF.

The rearrangement links TRBV18 to TRBJ2-2, with TRBD2 identical over 8 bases. With 4 bases clipped from V and 2 bases from J, the junction kept 3 bases outside the gene matches. From germline, CDR1 is KGHSH and CDR2 LQKENI. The CDR3 is 15 residues long. The CDR3 region has the DNA TGTGCCAGCTCACTCGCGGGAGGAAACACCGGGGAGCTGTTTTTT. Translating gives CASSLAGGNTGELFF.

The rearrangement uses TRBV27 and TRBJ1-1; 8 positions agree with TRBD1. CDR1 is MNHEY and CDR2 is SMNVEV in the germline V gene (reference sequence). CDR3 size: 15 residues. V lost 2 bases to trimming and J lost 2 bases; unmatched junction nucleotides: 4. CDR3 DNA sequence: TGTGCCAGCAGTTTAGGGACAGGTTTAAACACTGAAGCTTTCTTT. Translation gives CASSLGTGLNTEAFF.

The V call is TRBV5-1, the J call TRBJ2-3; TRBD2 matches 8 bases. This CDR3 contains 15 residues. The junction had 6 bases not matched to a gene; V was cut back by 2 bases and J by 4 bases. Germline assignment: CDR1 SGHRS and CDR2 YFSETQ. CDR3 amino acids: CASSFRQRESDTQYF. The CDR3 bases are TGCGCCAGCAGCTTTCGTCAGCGGGAGTCAGATACGCAGTATTTT.

The chain is built from TRBV5-1 and TRBJ2-3; 12 bases agree with TRBD2. The CDR3 has 16 residues. Germline CDR1 is SGHRS and CDR2 is YFSETQ. V shed 0 bases and J 1 base; nucleotides not matched to a gene: 0. The CDR3 here is CASSLGLAGGTDTQYF. As DNA, the CDR3 is TGCGCCAGCAGCTTGGGACTAGCGGGAGGCACAGATACGCAGTATTTT.

This chain joins TRBV5-1 and TRBJ2-7, with a possible D match to TRBD1 (5 bases). The length of the CDR3 is 15 residues. Per the germline V gene, CDR1 is SGHRS and CDR2 is YFSETQ. V lost 2 bases and J lost 2, with 14 bases in between. The CDR3 DNA is TGCGCCAGCAGCTTAGGGTCAGGGCCTACCTACGAGCAGTACTTC. Translating it yields CASSLGSGPTYEQYF.

This clone came up once. J is TRBJ1-2 and V is TRBV7-9; 8 bases line up with TRBD1. Germline V gene sequence: CDR1 SEHNR, CDR2 FQNEAQ (reference sequence). The V segment lost 1 base and the J segment 8 bases; nucleotides outside the gene matches: 6. This CDR3 region has 14 residues. In DNA form, the CDR3 reads TGTGCCAGCAGCTTAGATTTGACAGGGGTGGGCTACACCTTC. It yields the protein CASSLDLTGVGYTF.

The chain combines TRBV10-3 with TRBJ2-7; D is possibly TRBD2 (5 bases). Per germline, CDR1 ENHRY and CDR2 SYGVKD. Trimming left V 0 bases short and J 3 bases short, with 18 bases between. The CDR3 covers 17 residues. CDR3: CAISESPLSAAGYEQYF. The CDR3 region has the DNA TGTGCCATCAGTGAGTCCCCCCTTAGCGCGGCGGGCTACGAGCAGTACTTC.